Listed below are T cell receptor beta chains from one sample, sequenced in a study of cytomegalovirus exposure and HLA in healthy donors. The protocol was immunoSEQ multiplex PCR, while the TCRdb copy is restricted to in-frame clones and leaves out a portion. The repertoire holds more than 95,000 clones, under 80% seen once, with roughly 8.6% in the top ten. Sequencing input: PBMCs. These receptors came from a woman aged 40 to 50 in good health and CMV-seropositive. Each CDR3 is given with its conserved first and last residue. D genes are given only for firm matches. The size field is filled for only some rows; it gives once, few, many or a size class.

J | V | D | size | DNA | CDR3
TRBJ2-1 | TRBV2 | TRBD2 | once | TGTGCCAGCACTATCGGGAGGAACAATGAGCAGTTCTTC | CASTIGRNNEQFF
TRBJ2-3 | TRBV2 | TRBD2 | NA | TGTGCCAGCAGTTGGCTCCTAGCGGCCCGCACAGATACGCAGTATTTT | CASSWLLAARTDTQYF
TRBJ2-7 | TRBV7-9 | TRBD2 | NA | TGTGCCAGCAGCCCTTTTGAACGGGAGGTCGCCTACGAGCAGTACTTC | CASSPFEREVAYEQYF
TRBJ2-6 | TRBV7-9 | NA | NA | TGTGCCAGCAGCCTACAGGTTAGCTCTGGGGCCAACGTCCTGACTTTC | CASSLQVSSGANVLTF
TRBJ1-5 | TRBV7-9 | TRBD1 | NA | TGTGCCAGCAGCTGGACAGGGGATCAGCCCCAGCATTTT | CASSWTGDQPQHF
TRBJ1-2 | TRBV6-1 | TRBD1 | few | TGTGCCAGCACCGAAACCGACAGGGCTAACTATGGCTACACCTTC | CASTETDRANYGYTF
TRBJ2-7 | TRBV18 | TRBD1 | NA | TGTGCCAGCTCACCAGTCCAGGGGGCAACCTACGAGCAGTACTTC | CASSPVQGATYEQYF
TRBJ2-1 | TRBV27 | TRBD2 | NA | TGTGCCAGCAGTCTGGTACTAGCGGCCGTTCTGGATGAGCAGTTCTTC | CASSLVLAAVLDEQFF
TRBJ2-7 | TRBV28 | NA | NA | TGTGCCAGCAGGGGGACTGGTTCCTACGAGCAGTACTTC | CASRGTGSYEQYF
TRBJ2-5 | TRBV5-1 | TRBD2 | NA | TGCGCCAGCAGCTTGGATAGCCGGACTAGCGGCCAAGAGACCCAGTACTTC | CASSLDSRTSGQETQYF
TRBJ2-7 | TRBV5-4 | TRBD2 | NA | TGTGCCAGCAGCTTGACGGGACTAGCGGGAGTGAACGAGCAGTACTTC | CASSLTGLAGVNEQYF
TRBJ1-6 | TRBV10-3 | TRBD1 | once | TGTGCCATCAGTGGTAGGGGGCCTGGGAATTCACCCCTCCACTTT | CAISGRGPGNSPLHF
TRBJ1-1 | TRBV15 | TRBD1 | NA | TGTGCCACCAGCTATGGCAGGACAGGCACTGAAGCTTTCTTT | CATSYGRTGTEAFF
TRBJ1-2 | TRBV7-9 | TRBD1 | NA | TGTGCCAGCAGCTTAGCGGGGGACAGGGCCTATGGCTACACCTTC | CASSLAGDRAYGYTF
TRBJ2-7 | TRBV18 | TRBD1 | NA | TGTGCCAGCTCATCCGGGACAGGGTACTACGAGCAGTACTTC | CASSSGTGYYEQYF
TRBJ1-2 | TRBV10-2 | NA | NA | TGCGCCAGCAGTGACCCCCCAACAGGGTCCTATGGCTACACCTTC | CASSDPPTGSYGYTF
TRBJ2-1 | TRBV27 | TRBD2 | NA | TGTGCCAGCAGTTTATTTTTGCGGGAGGTCGGCAATGAGCAGTTCTTC | CASSLFLREVGNEQFF
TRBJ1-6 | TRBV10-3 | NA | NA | TGTGCCATCAAGTACAGGGTCCGCTCCTATAATTCACCCCTCCACTTT | CAIKYRVRSYNSPLHF
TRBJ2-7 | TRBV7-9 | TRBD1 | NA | TGTGCCAGCAGCTTAAGACAGGGAGACCCCTACGAGCAGTACTTC | CASSLRQGDPYEQYF
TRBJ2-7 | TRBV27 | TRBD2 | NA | TGTGCCAGCCGGCCTAGCGGGAGCTACGAGCAGTACTTC | CASRPSGSYEQYF
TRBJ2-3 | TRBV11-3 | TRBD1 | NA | TGTGCCAGCAGCCGGGGACAGGGTAGAACAGATACGCAGTATTTT | CASSRGQGRTDTQYF
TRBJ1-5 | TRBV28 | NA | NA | TGTGCCAGCAAAACAATCGGGAGGGGGTCTGAGCCCCAGCATTTT | CASKTIGRGSEPQHF
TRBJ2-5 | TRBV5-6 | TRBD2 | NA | TGTGCCAGCAGCTGGGAGGGGACCCAGTACTTC | CASSWEGTQYF
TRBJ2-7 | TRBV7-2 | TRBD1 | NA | TGTGCCAGCAGCCCGGGACAGGGGCGCTACGAGCAGTACTTC | CASSPGQGRYEQYF
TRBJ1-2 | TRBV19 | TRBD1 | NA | TGTGCCAGTAGTGTCTGGGACAGCCTTTACACCTTC | CASSVWDSLYTF
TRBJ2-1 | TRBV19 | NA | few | TGTGCCAGTAGTACAACTTTACGGAGCTCCTACAATGAGCAGTTCTTC | CASSTTLRSSYNEQFF
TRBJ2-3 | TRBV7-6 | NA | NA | TGTGCCAGCAGCTCACGTTACGGGACTGGGCTCACAGATACGCAGTATTTT | CASSSRYGTGLTDTQYF
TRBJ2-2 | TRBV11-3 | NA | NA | TGTGCCAGCAGCTTATGGCCGAGGCAGGGGAGCGGGGAGCTGTTTTTT | CASSLWPRQGSGELFF